Shown below are 5 T cell receptor beta chains from a single sample sequenced in a study of monozygotic twins with inflammatory bowel disease. TCRdb re-called the 5' RACE reads and catalogs CDR3 proteins one per entry, DNA excluded. Its table records approximately 100,000 distinct CDR3 sequences. What was sequenced was blood. These receptors were obtained from a human donor with ulcerative colitis or Crohn's disease, or a healthy co-twin of an affected twin (not recorded which).

This chain connects TRBV9 to TRBJ2-1; the D call of TRBD2 rests on TCRdb alone, since no DNA is present to check it. Germline CDR1 and CDR2: SGDLS and YYNGEE. CDR3 length: 16 residues. The CDR3 reads CASSVQAGGGGNEQFF. Complete variable domain (other parts from reference TRBV9 and TRBJ2-1): DSGVTQTPKHLITATGQRVTLRCSPRSGDLSVYWYQQSLDQGLQFLIQYYNGEERAKGNILERFSAQQFPDLHSELNLSSLELGDSALYFCASSVQAGGGGNEQFFGPGTRLTVL.

V usage is TRBV7-2 and J usage is TRBJ1-1. This CDR3 is built from 17 residues. Germline CDR1 and CDR2: SGHTA and FQGNSA. CDR3 loop: CASSSMPGPGREGEAFF. The variable domain in full, with the rest retrieved from reference TRBV7-2 and TRBJ1-1, is GAGVSQSPSNKVTEKGKDVELRCDPISGHTALYWYRQSLGQGLEFLIYFQGNSAPDKSGLPSDRFSAERTGGSVSTLTIQRTQQEDSAVYLCASSSMPGPGREGEAFFGQGTRLTVV.

This chain uses TRBV12-3 or TRBV12-4 with TRBJ1-4. CDR3 length: 12 residues. The CDR3 spells CASSYQMKRLFF.

The chain links TRBV7-9 to TRBJ1-5; the TCRdb D gene call, TRBD1, has no DNA to confirm it. Germline loops: CDR1 SEHNR, CDR2 FQNEAQ (reference sequence). CDR3 length: 14 amino acids. The chain's CDR3 is CASSLGRTDQPQHF.

The chain couples TRBV20-1 to TRBJ2-7; TCRdb selects TRBD2, and the lack of DNA leaves this call unchecked. CDR3 length: 12 amino acids. Per germline, CDR1 DFQATT and CDR2 SNEGSKA (reference sequence). This CDR3 is CSAKGLVHEQYF.